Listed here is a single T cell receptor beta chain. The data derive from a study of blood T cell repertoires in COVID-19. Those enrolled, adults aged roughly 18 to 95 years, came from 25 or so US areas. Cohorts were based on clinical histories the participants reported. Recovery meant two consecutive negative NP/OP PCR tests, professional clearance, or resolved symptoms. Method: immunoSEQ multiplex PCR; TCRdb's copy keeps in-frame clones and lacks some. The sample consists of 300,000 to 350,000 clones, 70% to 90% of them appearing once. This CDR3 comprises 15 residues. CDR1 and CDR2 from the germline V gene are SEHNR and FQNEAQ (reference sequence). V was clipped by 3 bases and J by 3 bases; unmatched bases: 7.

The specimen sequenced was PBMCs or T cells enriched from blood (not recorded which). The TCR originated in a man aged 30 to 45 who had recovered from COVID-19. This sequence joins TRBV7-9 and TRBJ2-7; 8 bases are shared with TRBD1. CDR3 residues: CASSFRTGFNYEQYF. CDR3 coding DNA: TGTGCCAGCAGCTTCAGGACAGGGTTTAACTACGAGCAGTACTTC.